This T cell receptor beta chain came from a study of T cell repertoires in cytomegalovirus infection. MiXCR, run by TCRdb on the reads, gives a single entry per CDR3 protein. Of about 830,000 distinct CDR3 sequences listed, 32% are singletons. The CDR3 sequence is 13 residues long. Trimming pared 4 bases from V and 6 bases from J, leaving 13 bases between. The V gene's germline CDR1 is SGHTS and CDR2 YDEGEE. Concerning this clonotype itself: Its antigen is unidentified.

The sequence derives from a human donor in good health (CMV status not recorded). Some clones in this sample may be carry-over from other donors' samples. The specimen comprised cultured CD8+ T cells from PBMCs, sampled from culture after CMV antigen stimulation. V and J are TRBV5-8 and TRBJ1-1; D is uncertain. The CDR3 DNA reads as TGTGCCAGCAGCGAATGGTCAAGCGCTGAAGCTTTCTTT. Amino acid sequence: CASSEWSSAEAFF. The entire variable domain, with the rest obtained from reference TRBV5-8 and TRBJ1-1, is as follows: EAGVTQSPTHLIKTRGQQATLRCSPISGHTSVYWYQQALGLGLQFLLWYDEGEERNRGNFPPRFSGRQFPNYSSELNVNALELEDSALYLCASSEWSSAEAFFGQGTRLTVV.